This passage covers 3 T cell receptor beta chains from one sample sequenced in a study of blood T cell repertoires in COVID-19. The data were produced by immunoSEQ multiplex PCR, yet TCRdb's version contains in-frame clones alone and is incomplete. The sample includes 300,000 or so clones, around 87% of them seen just once. The sequenced sample was peripheral blood. These receptors all stem from a man in his 70s with acute or convalescent COVID-19.

This chain connects TRBV3-1 (or the pseudogene TRBV3-2) to TRBJ2-7; no reliable D call. V was pared by 6 bases and J by 4 bases, with 10 bases between. This CDR3 has 12 residues. In germline, CDR1 is LGHDT, CDR2 YNNKEL (reference sequence). CDR3 sequence reads: CASRGRKYEQYF. The CDR3 DNA follows: TGTGCCAGCAGGGGCAGAAAGTACGAGCAGTACTTC.

This clone showed up just a few times. The gene calls are TRBV24-1 and TRBJ1-1, with D maybe TRBD1 (6 bases). V lost 7 bases, J lost 4 bases, and 12 bases lay in between. Germline CDR1 reads KGHDR; CDR2 reads SFDVKD. The CDR3 is made up of 13 amino acids. In nucleotides, the CDR3 is TGTGCCACCAGCAAGGACAGTTTCACTGAAGCTTTCTTT. Translation gives CATSKDSFTEAFF.

This chain joins TRBV29-1 and TRBJ2-3, with D hard to call. Germline lookup yields CDR1 SQVTM and CDR2 ANQGSEA. V lost 3 bases and J 0 bases, leaving 7 bases between the germline ends. The CDR3 runs 13 residues. Written as DNA, the CDR3 is TGCAGCGTTGAGGGCGCCAGCACAGATACGCAGTATTTT. The encoded protein is CSVEGASTDTQYF.